This entry is about one T cell receptor beta chain. The target of this receptor is not known. No base quality information exists; no much larger clone differs at one position. This sample stems from a study of long-term antiretroviral therapy in people with HIV (dated by TCRdb to between 2020 and 2023). A note on the overall study: The earliest samples were collected about a decade before the 2015 WHO recommendation for immediate ART, when ART was typically delayed until CD4 counts fell. A retrospective serial study tested whether changes in peripheral blood TRB repertoire composition and diversity were associated with ART initiation and durable HIV suppression. A total of over 150 cryopreserved PBMC samples came from approximately 30 adults with confirmed HIV infection and were collected serially over a mean of roughly six years (range 1-12). About 35% of the 30 participants with HIV were female. No cross-contamination during QIAcube processing was shown when test extractions of a monoclonal T-cell line were performed alongside fewer than 35 polyclonal samples.

CDR1 is given as SGHTA and CDR2 as FQGNSA, both from the germline V gene. The junction carries 13 bases between V and J, which are trimmed by 5 bases and 1 base respectively. From the cysteine up to the phenylalanine, the CDR3 has a length of 15 residues. The read is trimmed to its CDR3 DNA, 45 bases read in frame from base 1. The immunoSEQ hsTCRB v3.0 assay was used at survey level resolution to sequence the TRB variable region. The targeted TRB sequencing depth was about 40,000-55,000 T-cell genomes per sample. Pooled TRB libraries were sequenced on an Illumina MiSeq with a v3 150-cycle kit. Under the source paper's analysis protocol: Analysis of repertoires was carried out in R inside a reproducible Nextflow workflow spanning QC, data transformation and analysis. LymphoSeq2, an R package for exploring AIRR-Seq data, was used to implement custom analyses. Four samples that produced fewer than 5000 total TRB sequences were removed, so some 190 HIV repertoires were analyzed. Among the 170 to 200 retained HIV repertoires, approximately 61 were collected before ART initiation and approximately 130 after ART initiation. Repertoires were downsampled to 5000 TRB nucleotide sequences, and summary statistics were averaged over 100 downsampling iterations. Only TRB sequences with CDR3 regions of at least seven amino acids were retained for analysis. A Shannon entropy-derived clonality score and the Gini coefficient were used to measure diversity. In the repertoire networks, any two of the top 5000 CDR3 amino acid sequences were linked whenever the two sequences differed by an edit distance of one. Antigen specificity groups and MHC restriction were predicted for TRB CDR3 amino acid sequences with GLIPH2. To flag known associations with CMV, EBV, HIV or tissue antigens, CDR3 amino acid sequences were compared against VDJdb and McPAS-TCR. Pre-ART, post-ART and control groups were compared with Wilcoxon signed-rank tests and Holm-Bonferroni correction. As stored in TCRdb, this immuneACCESS dataset retains in-frame rearrangements with V and J assigned. A fraction of the clones does not appear; measured against another copy, unresolved V genes explain less than half of the discrepancy, and the remainder lacks a known reason. For V, J and clone size, that table is used; D and trimming come from the DNA. In this sample the table shows over 25,000 clones, roughly 84% of which occur a single time. 9.9% of the sample belongs to the ten largest clones.

The paper's findings and limits, for the study overall: HIV repertoires had narrower CDR3 length ranges than controls, and the network structure suggested an antigen-experienced repertoire that shifted only slightly toward naive after ART. The samples span the years 2004 to 2017, and the ART regimens used at that time may not be as effective as current regimens. Limited PBMC availability meant only the TCR beta chain was sequenced, without alpha chain pairing. At every time point, the repertoire was dominated by expanded TRB clones first identified before ART initiation, although this dominance fluctuated and, in many PLHIV, declined after ART. Unsorted PBMC were profiled instead of sorted CD4+ and CD8+ T cells because pre-ART samples had limited cell numbers. Starting ART was linked to a significant rise in TRB diversity, yet even after long-term ART the diversity remained significantly lower than in transplant donor controls. Inferences about post-ART repertoire changes are limited because no data were available on ART adherence, viral resistance or therapy changes.

Inclusion was restricted to participants for whom at least one PBMC sample before ART initiation and at least two post-ART samples were available. All participants with HIV were treated in the United States of America. Before DNA extraction, cryopreserved samples containing roughly 1-11 million PBMC were thawed and washed. At the time of the earliest PBMC sample for each participant with HIV, ages ranged from roughly 23 to 60 years. Per participant, PBMC samples came from 1-4 timepoints prior to ART initiation and 2-8 timepoints following ART initiation, for a median of 7 samples. Serial HIV viral load, CD4+ T-cell count, ART history and demographic data were obtained for every participant. A Qiagen kit on a QIAcube was used to extract genomic DNA from unsorted PBMC, with samples processed in batches of 12.

Sequenced here: unsorted PBMCs, sampled roughly 2.7 years after starting antiretroviral therapy. The origin of this receptor is a young man with HIV. The receptor chain draws on TRBV7-2 and TRBJ2-3, with an unclear D gene assignment. The CDR3 protein sequence reads: CASSPNRRGTDTQYF. The DNA sequence is as follows: TGTGCCAGCAGCCCCAATCGAAGGGGCACAGATACGCAGTATTTT.